Sequencing of this TCR beta chain was carried out in a study of T cell responses to AZD1222 COVID-19 vaccine. As regards this clone: Its antigen remains unknown.

Whole-study results and caveats: Reports indicate that nearly half of spike-specific TCRs are directed at unmutated variant regions. Most donors were white British and more were female, and clonal diversity was possibly underestimated.

The method was immunoSEQ multiplex PCR; TCRdb's version includes in-frame clones alone and lacks a portion of them. The sample carries about 100,000 clones, 88% recorded once. Germline V gene data show CDR1 as MGHRA and CDR2 as YSYEKL. The V and J ends lost 0 bases and 1 base respectively, with 12 bases between them. This CDR3 has 17 amino acids. This receptor was taken from an adult in good health. The chain employs TRBV4-1 and TRBJ1-4; D is ambiguous. The sequencing here drew on peripheral blood, taken on day 0 of AZD1222 vaccination. In nucleotides, the CDR3 is TGCGCCAGCAGCCAAGATTGGGTCGGGCGAACTAATGAAAAACTGTTTTTT. The encoded protein is CASSQDWVGRTNEKLFF.